This entry lists 29 T cell receptor beta chains sequenced from one sample in a study of identical twins. TCRdb ran MiXCR on the 5' RACE reads and lists one entry per CDR3 protein. The sample lists hundreds of thousands of distinct CDR3 sequences, roughly 9% occurring once. The sample also formed part of further work on yellow fever vaccine responses in identical twins.

Sequenced sample: CD8+ T cells sorted from blood. The receptors were gathered from a woman younger than 35 in good health.

This clonotype turned up a few times. The chain uses TRBV4-1 and TRBJ2-7, with D perhaps matching TRBD1 (6 bases). Deletions cut 7 bases from V and 3 bases from J, with 13 bases between. The CDR3 runs 13 residues. Germline CDR1 reads MGHRA; CDR2 reads YSYEKL. This CDR3 reads CASKDSAGYEQYF. CDR3 DNA sequence: TGCGCCAGCAAGGACAGTGCGGGCTACGAGCAGTACTTC.

The chain employs TRBV27 and TRBJ1-1; TRBD1 is a possible D gene (6 bases). V dropped 5 bases and J dropped 3 bases, with 10 bases sitting between them. The CDR3 has 13 amino acids. Germline lookup yields CDR1 MNHEY and CDR2 SMNVEV (reference sequence). The CDR3 region has the DNA TGTGCCAGCAGTCCAGGGGCCTACACTGAAGCTTTCTTT. Translating gives CASSPGAYTEAFF.

This clonotype was detected a few times. The CDR3 bases are TGTGCCAGCAGTGGGGACAGGGGGCGCTGGGACAATGAGCAGTTCTTC. This gives the protein CASSGDRGRWDNEQFF. The V call is TRBV27, the J call TRBJ2-1; 12 bases line up with TRBD1. In germline, CDR1 is MNHEY, CDR2 SMNVEV (reference sequence). The CDR3 contains 16 residues. V lost 5 bases, J lost 5 bases, and 7 bases stayed unmatched.

This clonotype was seen only a few times. V is TRBV19 and J is TRBJ1-5; the D gene is possibly TRBD1 (5 bases). Trimming removed 3 bases at V and 2 bases at J, with 14 bases between. CDR3 length: 16 residues. In germline, CDR1 is LNHDA, CDR2 SQIVND (reference sequence). Written as DNA, the CDR3 is TGTGCCAGTAGTATTTCAGGGTTCGAGGGCAATCAGCCCCAGCATTTT. Protein: CASSISGFEGNQPQHF.

This clonotype was found a few times. The chain combines TRBV7-6 with TRBJ2-7, with TRBD1 matching 8 bases. CDR3 length: 14 amino acids. The V gene end was trimmed by 1 base and the J gene end by 3 bases; junction bases not matched to a gene: 2. Germline CDR1 is SGHVS and CDR2 is FNYEAQ. CDR3 bases: TGTGCCAGCAGCTTAGAGACAGGGGACTACGAGCAGTACTTC. Protein sequence: CASSLETGDYEQYF.

This clonotype appeared many times. V gene TRBV4-3 combines with J gene TRBJ2-7, with D unresolved. V shed 0 bases and J shed 4 bases, with 10 bases lying between them. Germline CDR1 LGHNA, CDR2 YSLEER. The CDR3 totals 14 residues. The CDR3 sequence: CASSQDMAPYEQYF. The CDR3 DNA reads as TGCGCCAGCAGCCAAGATATGGCCCCTTACGAGCAGTACTTC.

The J gene is TRBJ2-1, the V gene TRBV28; a weak D match, TRBD1 (6 bases). The CDR3 spans 14 residues. Germline CDR1 and CDR2: MDHEN and SYDVKM. Deletions cut 3 bases from V and 7 bases from J, with 13 bases between. The CDR3 sequence is CASSFFPGVNEQFF. As DNA, the CDR3 is TGTGCCAGCAGTTTTTTCCCAGGGGTGAATGAGCAGTTCTTC.

The chain has TRBV7-8 and TRBJ2-1; D gene unclear. CDR1 and CDR2 (germline): SGHVS, FQNEAQ. V was pared by 2 bases and J by 5 bases, with 10 bases between. The CDR3 sequence is 14 residues long. CDR3 DNA sequence: TGTGCCAGCAGCTTACCCCACCCGGACAATGAGCAGTTCTTC. Translated: CASSLPHPDNEQFF.

The genes are TRBV20-1 and TRBJ2-3; D gene uncertain. V dropped 4 bases and J dropped 3 bases, with 17 bases sitting between them. Per germline, CDR1 DFQATT and CDR2 SNEGSKA (reference sequence). The CDR3 has 15 residues. Written as DNA, the CDR3 is TGCAGTGCTAATAGCCAAAGCCAAATTACAGATACGCAGTATTTT. Its protein is CSANSQSQITDTQYF.

At least ten counts were recorded for this clonotype. V is TRBV11-3 and J is TRBJ2-2, with TRBD1 as a possible D gene (6 bases). The CDR3 is 16 residues long. V gave up 2 bases and J gave up 1 base, with 11 bases separating them. Germline CDR1 is SGHNT and CDR2 is YENEEA. The CDR3 region has the DNA TGTGCCAGCAGCTTATTTTTCAGGGGGAACACCGGGGAGCTGTTTTTT. The encoded protein is CASSLFFRGNTGELFF. The whole variable domain, remainder taken from reference TRBV11-3 and TRBJ2-2, is EAGVVQSPRYKIIEKKQPVAFWCNPISGHNTLYWYLQNLGQGPELLIRYENEEAVDDSQLPKDRFSAERLKGVDSTLKIQPAELGDSAVYLCASSLFFRGNTGELFFGEGSRLTVL.

This clonotype was recorded at least ten times. The chain joins TRBV25-1 to TRBJ2-1; a possible D gene is TRBD2 (7 bases). Germline lookup yields CDR1 MGHDK and CDR2 SYGVNS. The CDR3 loop spans 13 amino acids. V was clipped by 5 bases and J by 9 bases, with 14 bases between them. The CDR3 spells CASSWGGAAEQFF. CDR3 DNA: TGTGCCAGCAGTTGGGGGGGGGCCGCTGAGCAGTTCTTC.

The sample holds a few counts of this clonotype. The V and J genes are TRBV5-1 and TRBJ1-1; 7 positions agree with TRBD1. The junction had 2 bases not matched to a gene; V was cut back by 5 bases and J by 1 base. The germline V gene encodes CDR1 SGHRS and CDR2 YFSETQ. The CDR3 runs to 13 residues. CDR3 region: CASRDRSNTEAFF. The CDR3 coding sequence is TGCGCCAGCAGGGACAGGTCGAACACTGAAGCTTTCTTT.

The chain recombines TRBV20-1 with TRBJ2-7; 11 bases are shared with TRBD2. This CDR3 spans 18 amino acids. Germline CDR1 and CDR2: DFQATT and SNEGSKA (reference sequence). J lost 4 bases, V lost 2 bases, and 16 bases had no gene match. CDR3 loop: CSARPAITGTSGGYEQYF. The CDR3 nucleotides are TGCAGTGCTAGACCAGCGATTACAGGGACTAGCGGAGGTTACGAGCAGTACTTC.

This clonotype was detected many times. The chain carries TRBV10-3 and TRBJ2-1; D is unclear. Germline V lookup: CDR1 ENHRY, CDR2 SYGVKD. The CDR3 covers 14 residues. Deletions cut 4 bases from V and 7 bases from J, with 14 bases between. The CDR3 coding sequence is TGTGCCATCAGTGGGAGAACTATCGGGAATGAGCAGTTCTTC. It specifies CAISGRTIGNEQFF.

The gene calls are TRBV7-6 and TRBJ2-1; TRBD2 matches at 8 bases. This CDR3 is built from 15 residues. Germline V gene sequence: CDR1 SGHVS, CDR2 FNYEAQ. V trimming: 5 bases; J trimming: 9 bases; junction bases outside the gene matches: 12. This CDR3 reads CASSPWAGGDPEQFF. The DNA for the CDR3 is TGTGCCAGCAGCCCCTGGGCGGGAGGTGATCCTGAGCAGTTCTTC.

Here the CDR3 reads CASSQDRDSLYEQYF. CDR3 nucleotide sequence: TGCGCCAGCAGCCAAGACCGGGACAGCCTCTACGAGCAGTACTTC. The V gene is TRBV4-3, the J gene TRBJ2-7, with TRBD1 identical over 7 bases. This CDR3 is 15 amino acids long. J was trimmed by 3 bases and V by 0 bases; bases with no gene match: 5. The germline CDR1 and CDR2 sequences are LGHNA and YSLEER.

This clonotype was recorded a few times. Here the CDR3 DNA reads TGTGCCAGCAGCTTAGCAGGCTCGCCTGAAAAACTGTTTTTT. It encodes CASSLAGSPEKLFF. The chain combines TRBV7-8 with TRBJ1-4, with D unclear. The CDR3 is 14 amino acids. Germline CDR1 is SGHVS and CDR2 is FQNEAQ. Trimming took off 0 bases at V and 7 bases at J, with 9 bases between the two ends.

This clonotype was seen ten or more times. The J gene is TRBJ2-3, the V gene TRBV10-3; 7 bases map to TRBD1. Germline V gene sequence: CDR1 ENHRY, CDR2 SYGVKD. Losses at the gene ends were 2 bases for V and 5 bases for J; bases not matched to a gene: 7. The CDR3 contains 15 residues. The CDR3 sequence: CAISEGQVLGDTQYF. The CDR3 DNA reads TGTGCCATCAGTGAGGGACAGGTTCTTGGAGATACGCAGTATTTT.

This clonotype was seen many times. J is TRBJ2-2 and V is TRBV29-1; 10 bases agree with TRBD1. V lost 7 bases, J lost 4 bases, and 9 bases stayed unmatched. The CDR3 consists of 15 residues. Germline V lookup: CDR1 SQVTM, CDR2 ANQGSEA. CDR3 residues: CSAGTGVGSTGELFF. CDR3 sequence (DNA): TGCAGCGCAGGGACAGGGGTCGGGAGCACCGGGGAGCTGTTTTTT.

Ten or more counts support this clonotype. The chain joins TRBV4-3 to TRBJ2-3, with 9 bases that match TRBD2. Per the germline V gene, CDR1 is LGHNA and CDR2 is YSLEER. This CDR3 comprises 16 residues. The V segment lost 0 bases and the J segment 7 bases; nucleotides outside the gene matches: 8. The CDR3 region is CASSQDVREGLNTQYF. CDR3 nucleotides: TGCGCCAGCAGCCAAGATGTGCGGGAGGGCCTGAATACGCAGTATTTT.

J is TRBJ2-3 and V is TRBV11-1; 8 nucleotides agree with TRBD2. V shed 2 bases and J 3 bases; nucleotides not matched to a gene: 7. Germline CDR1 and CDR2: SGHAT and FQDESV (reference sequence). The CDR3 runs to 16 residues. The CDR3 DNA is TGTGCCAGCAGCTTACGTCCGGGAGGGACAACAGATACGCAGTATTTT. It codes for CASSLRPGGTTDTQYF.

This clonotype appeared a few times. V gene TRBV28 combines with J gene TRBJ2-3, with 11 nucleotides matching TRBD2. Losses at the gene ends were 5 bases for V and 2 bases for J; bases not matched to a gene: 9. CDR1 and CDR2 from the germline V gene are MDHEN and SYDVKM. CDR3 length: 17 amino acids. CDR3 loop: CASSQYRLAGTTDTQYF. In DNA form, the CDR3 reads TGTGCCAGCAGTCAATATCGACTAGCGGGGACCACAGATACGCAGTATTTT. The whole variable domain, filled in from reference TRBV28 and TRBJ2-3, reads DVKVTQSSRYLVKRTGEKVFLECVQDMDHENMFWYRQDPGLGLRLIYFSYDVKMKEKGDIPEGYSVSREKKERFSLILESASTNQTSMYLCASSQYRLAGTTDTQYFGPGTRLTVL.

This clonotype has ten or more counts. Relative to the germline gene, one junction end is altered; a read error may explain this. The V and J genes are TRBV13 and TRBJ1-1; TRBD1 matches at 7 bases. Germline CDR1 PRHDT, CDR2 FYEKMQ (reference sequence). This CDR3 spans 15 amino acids. The CDR3 region is CASSTRQGVKTEAFF. Written as DNA, the CDR3 is TGTGCCAGCAGCACCCGACAGGGTGTGAAGACTGAAGCTTTCTTT.

This clonotype was seen a few times. The chain links TRBV20-1 to TRBJ1-3; perhaps TRBD1 as D (6 bases). Germline-derived CDR1 and CDR2 are DFQATT and SNEGSKA (reference sequence). This CDR3 contains 16 residues. The germline V and J ends were trimmed by 3 bases and 0 bases, with 15 bases remaining between them. The chain's CDR3 is CSARWDTDLSGNTIYF. In nucleotides, the CDR3 is TGCAGTGCTAGGTGGGACACAGATCTCTCTGGAAACACCATATATTTT.

The table lists this clonotype with many counts. The chain couples TRBV7-9 to TRBJ2-2, with D unresolved. The CDR3 sequence is 14 residues long. Between the trimmed V and J ends, which lost 7 bases and 4 bases, there was a span of 13 bases. Germline assignment: CDR1 SEHNR and CDR2 FQNEAQ (reference sequence). The chain's CDR3 is CASNPDDLTGELFF. DNA for the CDR3: TGTGCCAGCAATCCCGACGATCTCACCGGGGAGCTGTTTTTT.

Many counts were recorded for this clonotype. V is TRBV29-1 and J is TRBJ2-7; 9 nucleotides align to TRBD1. From germline, CDR1 is SQVTM and CDR2 ANQGSEA. CDR3 length: 18 amino acids. Losses at the gene ends were 4 bases for V and 0 bases for J; bases not matched to a gene: 16. This chain's CDR3 is CSVAGTGTDHGFSYEQYF. The CDR3 nucleotides read TGCAGCGTTGCCGGGACAGGGACTGACCATGGGTTCTCCTACGAGCAGTACTTC.

This clonotype occurred a few times. CDR3 DNA: TGTGCCTGGAGTGTGGAGGTGGGAGAGCAGTTCTTC. This gives the protein CAWSVEVGEQFF. V is TRBV30 and J is TRBJ2-1; tentatively, D is TRBD2 (5 bases). Germline CDR1 reads GTSNPN; CDR2 reads SVGIG (reference sequence). CDR3 length: 12 residues. Trimming stripped 0 bases from V and 10 bases from J, with 10 bases between.

This clonotype was counted at least ten times. This chain uses TRBV12-3 or TRBV12-4 with TRBJ2-1; D ambiguous. CDR3 size: 14 residues. Trimming took 6 bases from V and 3 from J, leaving 12 bases between them. CDR3 protein: CASSPEAGYNEQFF. CDR3 coding DNA: TGTGCCAGCAGCCCTGAGGCTGGCTACAATGAGCAGTTCTTC.

This clonotype was seen repeatedly, ten times or more. The chain recombines TRBV2 with TRBJ2-7, with 8 positions matching TRBD1. This CDR3 contains 12 residues. The J segment lost 5 bases and the V segment lost 6 bases, leaving 3 bases of the junction unmatched. CDR1 is SNHLY and CDR2 is FYNNEI in the germline V gene. In nucleotides, the CDR3 is TGTGCCAGCAGGGACAGGGTCGACGAGCAGTACTTC. It encodes CASRDRVDEQYF. Using reference TRBV2 and TRBJ2-7 for the parts outside the CDR3, the full variable domain is EPEVTQTPSHQVTQMGQEVILRCVPISNHLYFYWYRQILGQKVEFLVSFYNNEISEKSEIFDDQFSVERPDGSNFTLKIRSTKLEDSAMYFCASRDRVDEQYFGPGTRLTVT.